This T cell receptor (beta chain) was captured by sequencing in a study of cytomegalovirus exposure and HLA in healthy donors. With 60 Vbeta and 13 Jbeta primers, the PCR was carried out. Method: immunoSEQ multiplex PCR; TCRdb's copy keeps in-frame clones and lacks some. Here the sample spans some 200,000 clones, roughly 73% being singletons. V gave up 2 bases and J gave up 3 bases; unmatched junction bases: 5. Per germline, CDR1 SGHTA and CDR2 FQGTGA. The CDR3 extends over 15 amino acids. The source material was PBMCs. The chain combines TRBV7-3 with TRBJ1-2; 8 positions match TRBD1. The source of this sequence is a woman in her 30s in good health and CMV-seronegative. CDR3 DNA sequence: TGTGCCAGCAGCTTATCAACAGGGGGAGACTATGGCTACACCTTC. Amino acids: CASSLSTGGDYGYTF.